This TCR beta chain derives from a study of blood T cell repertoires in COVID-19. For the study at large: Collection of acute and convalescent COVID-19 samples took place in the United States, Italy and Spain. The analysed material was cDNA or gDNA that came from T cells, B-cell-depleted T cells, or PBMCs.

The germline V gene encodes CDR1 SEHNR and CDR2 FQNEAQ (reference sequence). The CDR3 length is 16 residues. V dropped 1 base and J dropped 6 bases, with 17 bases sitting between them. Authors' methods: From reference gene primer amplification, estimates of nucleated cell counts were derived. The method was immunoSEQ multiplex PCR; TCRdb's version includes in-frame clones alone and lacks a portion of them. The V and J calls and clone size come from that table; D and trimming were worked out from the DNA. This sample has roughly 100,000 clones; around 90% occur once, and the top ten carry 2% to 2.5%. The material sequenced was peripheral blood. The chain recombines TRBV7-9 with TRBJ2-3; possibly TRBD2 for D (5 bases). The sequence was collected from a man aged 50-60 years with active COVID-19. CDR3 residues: CASSLVTPTKPDTQYF. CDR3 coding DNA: TGTGCCAGCAGCTTAGTTACCCCGACTAAGCCGGATACGCAGTATTTT.